Below, 14 T cell receptor beta chains from the same sample are listed, as sequenced in a study of T and B cells in COVID-19 patients. Each TRB amplification used roughly 250-550 ng of genomic DNA from blood. BIOMED2 TRB-A/B primer pools were used in multiplex TRB PCR. TCRdb re-called the multiplex PCR reads through MiXCR, storing one row per CDR3 protein. Of about 5,400 distinct CDR3 sequences listed, 27% were seen once; the top ten hold about 15%. Sequenced input: blood. The receptors stem from a human donor with active COVID-19.

The chain couples TRBV7-9 to TRBJ2-7, with D possibly being TRBD1 (6 bases). V was cut by 2 bases and J by 5 bases, with 19 bases left in between. The germline V gene has CDR1 SEHNR and CDR2 FQNEAQ (reference sequence). The CDR3 totals 16 residues. The CDR3 protein is CASSLWGQGFPDEQYF. CDR3 in DNA: TGTGCCAGCAGCTTATGGGGCCAGGGGTTTCCCGACGAGCAGTACTTC.

V gene TRBV11-3 combines with J gene TRBJ2-7; 9 bases line up with TRBD1. CDR3 length equals 14 residues. The germline V gene encodes CDR1 SGHNT and CDR2 YENEEA. Unmatched junction bases numbered 4, after V lost 5 bases and J lost 2 bases. The CDR3 reads CASSARDRAYEQYF. The CDR3 region has the DNA TGTGCCAGCAGCGCCCGGGACAGGGCCTACGAGCAGTACTTC.

Remarks on this clonotype: Mismatch with germline at one junction end may stem from a read error. This chain uses TRBV4-2 with TRBJ2-1, with a possible D match to TRBD2 (5 bases). This CDR3 contains 14 residues. CDR1 LGHNA and CDR2 YNFKEQ come from the germline V gene. As DNA, the CDR3 is TGCGCCAGCATGAAGGGAGACACTAAGGGTGTGCAGTTCTTC. Translating gives CASMKGDTKGVQFF.

The chain couples TRBV20-1 to TRBJ1-2; 10 bases are shared with TRBD1. V shed 3 bases, J shed 3 bases, and the junction held 4 bases outside the gene matches. Per the germline V gene, CDR1 is DFQATT and CDR2 is SNEGSKA (reference sequence). The CDR3 sequence is 14 residues long. The CDR3 reads CSASAGTGDYGYTF. The CDR3 DNA sequence: TGCAGTGCTAGTGCCGGGACAGGGGACTATGGCTACACCTTC.

This clonotype was seen many times. The chain couples TRBV7-9 to TRBJ1-2; 7 nucleotides agree with TRBD1. V lost 7 bases and J lost 10; bases outside the gene matches: 12. Germline values: CDR1 SEHNR, CDR2 FQNEAQ (reference sequence). The CDR3 length is 13 residues. This CDR3 is CASTKDRAVSYTF. Written as DNA, the CDR3 is TGTGCCAGCACCAAAGACAGGGCTGTTTCCTACACCTTC.

By share, this clonotype counts as medium-sized (0.01 to 0.1%). The chain combines TRBV13 with TRBJ2-2; D gene unclear. V dropped 2 bases and J dropped 1 base, with 11 bases sitting between them. Germline CDR1 is PRHDT and CDR2 is FYEKMQ (reference sequence). This CDR3 is 16 amino acids long. The CDR3 DNA follows: TGTGCCAGCAGCTTAAGGCGCAGCCGGAACACCGGGGAGCTGTTTTTT. It is translated as CASSLRRSRNTGELFF. Variable domain in full (rest from reference TRBV13 and TRBJ2-2): AAGVIQSPRHLIKEKRETATLKCYPIPRHDTVYWYQQGPGQDPQFLISFYEKMQSDKGSIPDRFSAQQFSDYHSELNMSSLELGDSALYFCASSLRRSRNTGELFFGEGSRLTVL.

The rearrangement links TRBV28 to TRBJ2-6; possible D gene TRBD2, 5 bases. CDR1 and CDR2 (germline): MDHEN, SYDVKM. This CDR3 has 15 amino acids. V lost 5 bases and J lost 1, with 9 bases in between. CDR3 nucleotides: TGTGCCAGCAGTCCGCCGGGGTCTGGGGCCAACGTCCTGACTTTC. Its translation is CASSPPGSGANVLTF.

This clonotype was recorded a few times. The chain employs TRBV12-3 or TRBV12-4 and TRBJ1-1; D remains unclear. Deletions cut 6 bases from V and 0 bases from J, with 8 bases between. This CDR3 has 13 residues. The CDR3 spells CASRRPMNTEAFF. The CDR3 DNA reads TGTGCCAGCAGACGACCGATGAACACTGAAGCTTTCTTT.

This clonotype is large by share. The chain uses TRBV11-3 and TRBJ2-7; 8 nucleotides match TRBD1. The germline V gene has CDR1 SGHNT and CDR2 YENEEA. V dropped 5 bases and J dropped 6; count of bases not matched to a gene: 9. The CDR3 covers 14 residues. CDR3 DNA sequence: TGTGCCAGCAGCCGAGGCGGACAGGGCGGCGAGCAGTACTTC. Its translation: CASSRGGQGGEQYF.

This clonotype was seen more than once but under ten times. The chain has TRBV4-2 and TRBJ2-2, with 11 bases lining up with TRBD2. The length of the CDR3 is 17 residues. Trimming took 4 bases from V and 4 from J; bases not matched to a gene: 8. CDR1 and CDR2 (germline): LGHNA, YNFKEQ. CDR3 region: CASSPSGRSSGTGELFF. CDR3 nucleotides: TGTGCCAGCAGCCCTAGCGGGAGGAGCTCTGGCACCGGGGAGCTGTTTTTT.

The chain combines TRBV18 with TRBJ1-4, with D possibly matching TRBD1 (5 bases). V dropped 3 bases and J dropped 8 bases, with 16 bases sitting between them. CDR3 length equals 15 residues. Per the germline V gene, CDR1 is KGHSH and CDR2 is LQKENI. The CDR3 sequence: CASSPVAGRGEKLFF. The CDR3 coding sequence is TGTGCCAGCTCACCGGTGGCAGGGCGAGGGGAAAAACTGTTTTTT.

This clonotype was seen ten or more times. The genes are TRBV15 and TRBJ2-3, with 14 bases lining up with TRBD2. CDR1 is LNHNV, CDR2 YYDKDF, per germline (reference sequence). V lost 11 bases to trimming and J lost 6 bases; unmatched junction nucleotides: 13. The CDR3 has 16 residues. This CDR3 reads CASGGGLAGEADTQYF. CDR3 in DNA: TGTGCCTCCGGGGGGGGACTAGCGGGAGAGGCGGATACGCAGTATTTT.

The CDR3 sequence: CASSASTSGRGTGELFF. The CDR3 DNA sequence: TGTGCCAGTAGTGCCTCGACTAGCGGGAGAGGCACCGGGGAGCTGTTTTTT. The rearrangement uses TRBV19 and TRBJ2-2, with 12 bases that match TRBD2. The length of the CDR3 is 17 residues. The germline CDR1 and CDR2 sequences are LNHDA and SQIVND (reference sequence). J was trimmed by 4 bases and V by 5 bases; bases with no gene match: 8.

The sample holds a few counts of this clonotype. The V call is TRBV20-1, the J call TRBJ1-4; D ambiguous. The CDR3 extends over 14 amino acids. V lost 5 bases, J lost 0 bases, and 10 bases lay in between. Germline CDR1 reads DFQATT; CDR2 reads SNEGSKA (reference sequence). The CDR3 loop is CSALDGATNEKLFF. The CDR3 nucleotides are TGCAGTGCTCTTGACGGTGCAACTAATGAAAAACTGTTTTTT.